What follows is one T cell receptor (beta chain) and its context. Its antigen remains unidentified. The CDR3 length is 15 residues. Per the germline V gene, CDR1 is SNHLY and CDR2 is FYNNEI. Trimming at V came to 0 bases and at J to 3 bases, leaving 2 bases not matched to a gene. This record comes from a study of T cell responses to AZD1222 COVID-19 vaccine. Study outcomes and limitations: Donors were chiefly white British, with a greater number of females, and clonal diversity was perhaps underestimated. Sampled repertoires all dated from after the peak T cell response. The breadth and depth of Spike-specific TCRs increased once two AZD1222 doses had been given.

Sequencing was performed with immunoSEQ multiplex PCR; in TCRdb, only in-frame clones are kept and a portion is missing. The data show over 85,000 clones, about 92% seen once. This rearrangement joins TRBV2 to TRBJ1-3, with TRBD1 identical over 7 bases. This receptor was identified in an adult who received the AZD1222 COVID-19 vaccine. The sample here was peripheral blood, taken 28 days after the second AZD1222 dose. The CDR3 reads CASSEATGVGNTIYF. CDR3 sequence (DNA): TGTGCCAGCAGTGAAGCCACAGGGGTTGGAAACACCATATATTTT.